These 19 T cell receptor beta chains came from one sample sequenced in a study of low-dose radiotherapy and immunotherapy resistance in tumors. TRAV- and TRBV-specific primers primed first-strand cDNA, covering alpha and beta chains. Using a constant-region primer together with a V-primer adapter, TCRs were subjected to 15 to 20 PCR cycles of amplification. TCRdb passed the reads through MiXCR, listing each CDR3 protein once. The sample gives more than 50,000 distinct CDR3 sequences, 26% of which show up once; 6.6% is in the top ten. Time point denoted: before trial treatment. The source was PBMCs, collected before treatment. Receptors were obtained from a male donor with rectosigmoid adenocarcinoma.

This clonotype was seen at least ten times. CDR3 loop: CASRGGSYEQYF. The CDR3 DNA reads as TGTGCCTCTCGAGGGGGTAGCTACGAGCAGTACTTC. V and J are TRBV28 and TRBJ2-7, with a tentative D call TRBD1 (6 bases). This CDR3 has 12 amino acids. V gave up 11 bases and J gave up 3 bases, with 14 bases separating them. Per germline, CDR1 MDHEN and CDR2 SYDVKM.

This clonotype was seen repeatedly, ten times or more. The chain couples TRBV28 to TRBJ1-1; 7 nucleotides line up with TRBD1. The CDR3 runs to 14 residues. CDR1 MDHEN and CDR2 SYDVKM come from the germline V gene. V gave up 4 bases and J gave up 4 bases; unmatched junction bases: 6. The CDR3 spells CASSSYRGGTEAFF. The CDR3 coding sequence is TGTGCCAGCAGTTCTTACAGGGGAGGCACTGAAGCTTTCTTT.

The rearrangement uses TRBV6-2 or TRBV6-3 and TRBJ2-2; tentative D call: TRBD1 (6 bases). V shed 11 bases and J shed 5 bases, with 18 bases lying between them. Germline V gives CDR1 MNHEY, CDR2 SVGEGT. This CDR3 is 14 amino acids long. CDR3 protein: CASQGDSLTGELFF. CDR3 bases: TGTGCCTCACAGGGAGACTCCCTAACCGGGGAGCTGTTTTTT.

This clonotype has ten or more counts. This chain connects TRBV5-4 to TRBJ2-1; 9 nucleotides align to TRBD2. CDR3 length: 15 amino acids. J lost 6 bases, V lost 3 bases, and 7 bases had no gene match. Looked up from germline, CDR1 is SGHNT and CDR2 is YYREEE (reference sequence). The CDR3 DNA is TGTGCCAGCAGCTGGTCTAGCGGGGCCTCCAATGAGCAGTTCTTC. Its translation is CASSWSSGASNEQFF. Based on the CDR3 plus reference TRBV5-4 and TRBJ2-1, the full variable domain is ETGVTQSPTHLIKTRGQQVTLRCSSQSGHNTVSWYQQALGQGPQFIFQYYREEENGRGNFPPRFSGLQFPNYSSELNVNALELDDSALYLCASSWSSGASNEQFFGPGTRLTVL.

Ten or more counts support this clonotype. The gene calls are TRBV7-9 and TRBJ1-6, with a weak D call TRBD1 (5 bases). The CDR3 totals 14 residues. Germline CDR1 and CDR2: SEHNR and FQNEAQ (reference sequence). V lost 10 bases and J lost 9, with 19 bases in between. The CDR3 loop reads CAILEAGGSSPLHF. DNA of the CDR3: TGTGCCATCCTAGAGGCCGGGGGGAGTTCACCCCTCCACTTT.

This clonotype was picked up many times. This chain joins TRBV7-8 and TRBJ2-6; TRBD2 is a possible D gene (6 bases). The CDR3 consists of 16 residues. Trimming took 1 base from V and 0 from J, leaving 7 bases between them. CDR1 is SGHVS and CDR2 is FQNEAQ in the germline V gene. CDR3 sequence: CASSLVGGSGANVLTF. The CDR3 DNA follows: TGTGCCAGCAGCTTAGTGGGGGGCTCTGGGGCCAACGTCCTGACTTTC.

This chain connects TRBV29-1 to TRBJ2-3; 7 nucleotides line up with TRBD2. This CDR3 spans 13 amino acids. Germline values: CDR1 SQVTM, CDR2 ANQGSEA. The DNA of the CDR3 is TGCACCATGAAGCGGGATTTGACAGATACGCAGTATTTT. Its translation: CTMKRDLTDTQYF.

This clonotype was seen at least ten times. This chain joins TRBV18 and TRBJ2-2, with 9 bases lining up with TRBD2. The V gene's germline CDR1 is KGHSH and CDR2 LQKENI. With 2 bases clipped from V and 5 bases from J, the junction kept 6 bases outside the gene matches. The CDR3 runs to 16 residues. CDR3 DNA: TGTGCCAGCTCACCATCTGTAGCGGGAGCGACCGGGGAGCTGTTTTTT. Its translation is CASSPSVAGATGELFF. Using reference TRBV18 and TRBJ2-2 for the parts outside the CDR3, the full variable domain is NAGVMQNPRHLVRRRGQEARLRCSPMKGHSHVYWYRQLPEEGLKFMVYLQKENIIDESGMPKERFSAEFPKEGPSILRIQQVVRGDSAAYFCASSPSVAGATGELFFGEGSRLTVL.

This clonotype was detected many times. This chain connects TRBV28 to TRBJ1-3, with a possible D match to TRBD1 (6 bases). The CDR3 spans 14 residues. V was trimmed by 7 bases and J by 8 bases, leaving 18 bases between them. Germline-derived CDR1 and CDR2 are MDHEN and SYDVKM. CDR3 sequence reads: CASNPAGGWDTIYF. The CDR3 region has the DNA TGTGCCAGCAACCCCGCCGGGGGCTGGGACACCATATATTTT. Full variable domain (rest looked up from reference TRBV28 and TRBJ1-3): DVKVTQSSRYLVKRTGEKVFLECVQDMDHENMFWYRQDPGLGLRLIYFSYDVKMKEKGDIPEGYSVSREKKERFSLILESASTNQTSMYLCASNPAGGWDTIYFGEGSWLTVV.

This clonotype was counted between two and nine times. The chain couples TRBV6-1 to TRBJ2-2; TRBD2 matches at 7 bases. The length of the CDR3 is 16 residues. CDR1 and CDR2 from the germline V gene are MNHNS and SASEGT. V was pared by 2 bases and J by 5 bases, with 8 bases of the junction left unmatched. CDR3 protein: CASSELASGRTGELFF. For the CDR3, the DNA is TGTGCCAGCAGTGAACTGGCTAGCGGTCGGACCGGGGAGCTGTTTTTT.

This clonotype has a handful of counts. The J gene is TRBJ1-4, the V gene TRBV5-1; 9 nucleotides agree with TRBD1. The V segment lost 3 bases and the J segment 7 bases; nucleotides outside the gene matches: 4. Germline CDR1 is SGHRS and CDR2 is YFSETQ. The CDR3 length is 14 residues. The CDR3 DNA sequence: TGCGCCAGCAGCTCCGGGACAGGGCTTGAAAAACTGTTTTTT. Amino acid sequence: CASSSGTGLEKLFF.

The J gene is TRBJ2-2, the V gene TRBV6-2 or TRBV6-3; D gene uncertain. The V end lost 7 bases, the J end lost 7 bases, and 7 bases lay between the germline ends. Germline-derived CDR1 and CDR2 are MNHEY and SVGEGT. The CDR3 is 11 amino acids. CDR3 sequence (DNA): TGTGCCAGCAAGGACGTCGGGGAGCTGTTTTTT. This encodes CASKDVGELFF.

The chain links TRBV6-5 to TRBJ1-1, with a tentative D call TRBD1 (5 bases). The CDR3 has 14 amino acids. V was pared by 0 bases and J by 4 bases, with 9 bases between. Germline-derived CDR1 and CDR2 are MNHEY and SVGAGI. The CDR3 DNA reads TGTGCCAGCAGTTACTCGTCGGGGGTCACTGAAGCTTTCTTT. The encoded protein is CASSYSSGVTEAFF.

This clonotype was detected once. This rearrangement joins TRBV29-1 to TRBJ2-1; 11 bases line up with TRBD2. The junction had 5 bases not matched to a gene; V was cut back by 3 bases and J by 4 bases. Germline assignment: CDR1 SQVTM and CDR2 ANQGSEA. The CDR3 covers 15 residues. The CDR3: CSVEIGTSGYNEQFF. CDR3 coding DNA: TGCAGCGTTGAGATCGGGACTAGCGGTTACAATGAGCAGTTCTTC.

This clonotype was counted many times. The chain couples TRBV4-3 to TRBJ2-1, with a weak D call TRBD2 (6 bases). Germline V gives CDR1 LGHNA, CDR2 YSLEER. The CDR3 has 18 amino acids. The V end lost 7 bases, the J end lost 8 bases, and 30 bases lay between the germline ends. The CDR3 sequence: CASTKAKGLPIAPHEQFF. The CDR3 nucleotides are TGCGCCAGCACCAAAGCAAAGGGACTCCCCATTGCCCCTCATGAGCAGTTCTTC.

The sample holds many counts of this clonotype. The V and J genes are TRBV20-1 and TRBJ2-5; 13 nucleotides agree with TRBD2. CDR3 length: 15 residues. Germline trimming cut 6 bases from V and 9 bases from J; bases unmatched to any gene: 13. Germline values: CDR1 DFQATT, CDR2 SNEGSKA (reference sequence). The CDR3 sequence is CSAPRATSGGAAQYF. The CDR3 DNA reads as TGCAGTGCCCCCCGAGCCACTAGCGGGGGGGCGGCCCAGTACTTC.

In regard to this clonotype: A far larger clone lies a single base away; this is likely a read error. V usage is TRBV28 and J usage is TRBJ2-5, with D perhaps given as TRBD1 or TRBD2 (6 bases each). This CDR3 region has 13 residues. Germline assignment: CDR1 MDHEN and CDR2 SYDVKM. The V and J ends lost 5 bases and 11 bases respectively, with 18 bases between them. The CDR3 DNA follows: TGTGCCAGCAGTGGGGGGAACAGGGCTGAGCAGTACTTC. It specifies CASSGGNRAEQYF.

This clonotype came up many times. The V call is TRBV19, the J call TRBJ2-2; D call uncertain. The ends were cut back, 3 bases at V and 7 bases at J, with 21 bases in the middle. This CDR3 has 17 residues. The germline gives CDR1 LNHDA, CDR2 SQIVND (reference sequence). CDR3 in amino acids: CASSIHTPVGRGGELFF. In DNA, the CDR3 is TGTGCCAGTAGTATCCACACCCCGGTGGGTCGCGGCGGGGAGCTGTTTTTT.

Ten or more counts support this clonotype. The chain links TRBV7-2 to TRBJ2-1, with 10 bases matching TRBD1. This CDR3 is built from 17 residues. The trim removed 3 bases at V and 9 bases at J, leaving 14 bases unmatched. CDR1 SGHTA and CDR2 FQGNSA come from the germline V gene. In DNA form, the CDR3 reads TGTGCCAGCAGCTTCTTAGGGACAGGGGTTGGTTATGCTGAGCAGTTCTTC. Translation gives CASSFLGTGVGYAEQFF.